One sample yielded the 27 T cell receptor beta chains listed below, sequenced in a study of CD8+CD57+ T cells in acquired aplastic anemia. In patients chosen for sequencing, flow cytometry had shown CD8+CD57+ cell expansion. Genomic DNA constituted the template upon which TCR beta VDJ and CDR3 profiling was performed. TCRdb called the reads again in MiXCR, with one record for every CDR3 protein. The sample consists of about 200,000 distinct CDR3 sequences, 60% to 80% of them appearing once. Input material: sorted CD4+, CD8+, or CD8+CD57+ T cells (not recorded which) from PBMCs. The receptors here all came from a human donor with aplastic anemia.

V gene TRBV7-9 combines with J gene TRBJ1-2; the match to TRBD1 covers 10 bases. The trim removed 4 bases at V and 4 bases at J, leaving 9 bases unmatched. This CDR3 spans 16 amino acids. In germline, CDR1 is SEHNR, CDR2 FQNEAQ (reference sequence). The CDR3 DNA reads TGTGCCAGCAGCTCGGACCGGGACAGGGGAGTCTATGGCTACACCTTC. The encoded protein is CASSSDRDRGVYGYTF.

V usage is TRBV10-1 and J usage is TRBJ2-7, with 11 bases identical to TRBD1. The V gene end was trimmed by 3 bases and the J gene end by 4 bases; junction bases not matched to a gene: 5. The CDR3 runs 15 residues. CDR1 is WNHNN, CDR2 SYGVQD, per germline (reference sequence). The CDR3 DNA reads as TGCGCCAGCAGTGACGGAGGACAGGGGGCGTACGAGCAGTACTTC. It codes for CASSDGGQGAYEQYF.

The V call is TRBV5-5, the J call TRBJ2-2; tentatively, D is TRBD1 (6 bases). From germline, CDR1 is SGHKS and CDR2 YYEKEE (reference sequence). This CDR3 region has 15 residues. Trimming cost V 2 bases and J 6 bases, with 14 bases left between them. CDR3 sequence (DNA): TGTGCCAGCAGCTTACCACAGGGTCTCGCCGGGGAGCTGTTTTTT. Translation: CASSLPQGLAGELFF.

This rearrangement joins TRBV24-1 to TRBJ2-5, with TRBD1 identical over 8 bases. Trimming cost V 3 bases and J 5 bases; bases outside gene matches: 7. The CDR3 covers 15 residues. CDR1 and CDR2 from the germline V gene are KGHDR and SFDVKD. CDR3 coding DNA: TGTGCCACCAGTGATCCAGGACAGGGTCGGGAGACCCAGTACTTC. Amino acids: CATSDPGQGRETQYF.

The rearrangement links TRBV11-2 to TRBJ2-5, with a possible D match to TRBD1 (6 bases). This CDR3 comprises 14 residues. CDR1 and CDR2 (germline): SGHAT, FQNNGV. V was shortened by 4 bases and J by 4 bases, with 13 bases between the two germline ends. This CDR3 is CASSSKVGAETQYF. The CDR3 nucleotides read TGTGCCAGCAGCTCAAAGGTGGGGGCAGAGACCCAGTACTTC.

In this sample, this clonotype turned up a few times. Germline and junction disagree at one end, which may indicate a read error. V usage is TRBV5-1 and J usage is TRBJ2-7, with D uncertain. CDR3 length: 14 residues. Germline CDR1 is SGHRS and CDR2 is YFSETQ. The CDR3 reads CASSPQYPSNEQYF. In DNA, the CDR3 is TGCGCCAGCAGCCCCCAGTACCCCTCCAACGAGCAGTACTTC. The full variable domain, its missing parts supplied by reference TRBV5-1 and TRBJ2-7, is KAGVTQTPRYLIKTRGQQVTLSCSPISGHRSVSWYQQTPGQGLQFLFEYFSETQRNKGNFPGRFSGRQFSNSRSEMNVSTLELGDSALYLCASSPQYPSNEQYFGPGTRLTVT.

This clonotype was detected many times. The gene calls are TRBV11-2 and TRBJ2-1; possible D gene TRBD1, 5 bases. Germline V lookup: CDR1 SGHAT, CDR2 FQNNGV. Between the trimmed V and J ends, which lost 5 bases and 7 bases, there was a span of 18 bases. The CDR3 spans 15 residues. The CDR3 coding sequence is TGTGCCAGCAGCCCCTTTCCAGGGTCATGGAATGAGCAGTTCTTC. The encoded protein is CASSPFPGSWNEQFF. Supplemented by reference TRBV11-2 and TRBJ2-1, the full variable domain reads EAGVAQSPRYKIIEKRQSVAFWCNPISGHATLYWYQQILGQGPKLLIQFQNNGVVDDSQLPKDRFSAERLKGVDSTLKIQPAKLEDSAVYLCASSPFPGSWNEQFFGPGTRLTVL.

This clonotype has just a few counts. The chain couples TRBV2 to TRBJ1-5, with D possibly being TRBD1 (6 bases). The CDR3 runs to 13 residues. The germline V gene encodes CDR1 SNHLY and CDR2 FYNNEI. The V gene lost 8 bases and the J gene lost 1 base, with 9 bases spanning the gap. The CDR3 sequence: CASRGQSNQPQHF. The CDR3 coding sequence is TGTGCCAGCCGGGGACAAAGCAATCAGCCCCAGCATTTT. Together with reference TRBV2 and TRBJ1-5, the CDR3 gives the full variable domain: EPEVTQTPSHQVTQMGQEVILRCVPISNHLYFYWYRQILGQKVEFLVSFYNNEISEKSEIFDDQFSVERPDGSNFTLKIRSTKLEDSAMYFCASRGQSNQPQHFGDGTRLSIL.

CDR3 in amino acids: CASSLGSTSGNTIYF. The CDR3 nucleotides read TGTGCCAGCAGCTTAGGGTCGACCTCTGGAAACACCATATATTTT. This chain uses TRBV7-8 with TRBJ1-3; D unresolved. There are 15 residues in the CDR3. V was shortened by 1 base and J by 0 bases, with 7 bases between the two germline ends. Per germline, CDR1 SGHVS and CDR2 FQNEAQ.

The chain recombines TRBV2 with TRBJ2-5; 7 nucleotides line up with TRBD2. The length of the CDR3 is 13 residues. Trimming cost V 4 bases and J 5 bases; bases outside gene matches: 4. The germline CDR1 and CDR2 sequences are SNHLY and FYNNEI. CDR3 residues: CASSALSGETQYF. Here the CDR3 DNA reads TGTGCCAGCAGTGCCCTTAGCGGGGAGACCCAGTACTTC.

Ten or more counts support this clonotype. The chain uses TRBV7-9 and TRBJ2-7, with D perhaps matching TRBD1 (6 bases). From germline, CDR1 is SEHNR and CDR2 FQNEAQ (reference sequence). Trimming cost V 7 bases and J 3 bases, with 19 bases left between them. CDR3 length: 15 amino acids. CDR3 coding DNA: TGTGCCAGCACCACGGGACACCCAAAGGACTACGAGCAGTACTTC. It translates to CASTTGHPKDYEQYF.

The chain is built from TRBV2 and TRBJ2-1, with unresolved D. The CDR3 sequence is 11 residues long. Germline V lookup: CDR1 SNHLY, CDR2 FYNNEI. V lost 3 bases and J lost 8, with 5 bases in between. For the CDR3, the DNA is TGTGCCAGCAGTGATCGGGATGAGCAGTTCTTC. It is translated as CASSDRDEQFF.

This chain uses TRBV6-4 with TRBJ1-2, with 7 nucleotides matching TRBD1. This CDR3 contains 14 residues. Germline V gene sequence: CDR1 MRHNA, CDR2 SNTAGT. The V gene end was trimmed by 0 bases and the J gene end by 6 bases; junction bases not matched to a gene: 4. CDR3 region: CASSDSEGANGYTF. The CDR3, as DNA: TGTGCCAGCAGTGACTCAGAGGGGGCAAATGGCTACACCTTC.

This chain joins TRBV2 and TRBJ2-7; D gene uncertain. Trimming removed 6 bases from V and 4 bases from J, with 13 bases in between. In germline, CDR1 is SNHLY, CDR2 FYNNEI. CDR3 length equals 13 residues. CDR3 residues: CASSFATSYEQYF. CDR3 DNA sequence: TGTGCCAGCAGCTTCGCAACCTCATACGAGCAGTACTTC.

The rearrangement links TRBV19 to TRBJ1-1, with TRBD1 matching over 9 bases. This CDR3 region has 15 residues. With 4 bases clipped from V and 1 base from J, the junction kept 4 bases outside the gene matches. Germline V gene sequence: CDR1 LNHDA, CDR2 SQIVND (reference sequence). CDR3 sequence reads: CASSKGDRENTEAFF. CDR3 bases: TGTGCCAGTAGTAAGGGGGACAGGGAGAACACTGAAGCTTTCTTT.

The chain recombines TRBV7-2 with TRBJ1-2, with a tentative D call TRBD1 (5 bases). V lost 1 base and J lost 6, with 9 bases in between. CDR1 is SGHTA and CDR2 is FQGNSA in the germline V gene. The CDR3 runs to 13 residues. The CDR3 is CASSLEWDHGYTF. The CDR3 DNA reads TGTGCCAGCAGCTTAGAGTGGGACCATGGCTACACCTTC.

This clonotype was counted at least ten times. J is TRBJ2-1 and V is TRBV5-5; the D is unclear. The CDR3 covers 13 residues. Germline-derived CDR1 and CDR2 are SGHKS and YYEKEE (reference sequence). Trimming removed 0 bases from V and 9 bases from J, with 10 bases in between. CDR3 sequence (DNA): TGTGCCAGCAGCTTGGAACGGTCCGTTGAGCAGTTCTTC. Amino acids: CASSLERSVEQFF.

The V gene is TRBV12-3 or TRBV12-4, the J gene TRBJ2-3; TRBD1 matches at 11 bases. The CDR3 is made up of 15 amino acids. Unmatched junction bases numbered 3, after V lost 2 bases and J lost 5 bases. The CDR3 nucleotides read TGTGCCAGCAGTTTACGGGACAGGGGGTTAGATACGCAGTATTTT. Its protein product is CASSLRDRGLDTQYF.

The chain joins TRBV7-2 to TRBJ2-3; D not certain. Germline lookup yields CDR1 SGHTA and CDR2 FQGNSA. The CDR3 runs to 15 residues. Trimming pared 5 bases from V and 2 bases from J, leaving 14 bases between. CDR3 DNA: TGTGCCAGCAGCCCCCACTTGCAATACACAGATACGCAGTATTTT. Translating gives CASSPHLQYTDTQYF.

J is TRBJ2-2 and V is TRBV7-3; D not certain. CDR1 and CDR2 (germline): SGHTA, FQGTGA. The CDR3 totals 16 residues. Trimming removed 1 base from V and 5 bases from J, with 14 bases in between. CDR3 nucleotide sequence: TGTGCCAGCAGCTTAAGTAGAATAGCTCGGACCGGGGAGCTGTTTTTT. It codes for CASSLSRIARTGELFF.

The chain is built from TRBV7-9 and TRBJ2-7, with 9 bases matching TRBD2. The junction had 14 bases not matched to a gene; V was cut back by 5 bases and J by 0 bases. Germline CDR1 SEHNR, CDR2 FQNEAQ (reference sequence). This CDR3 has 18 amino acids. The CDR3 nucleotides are TGTGCCAGCAGCCCTCTCCCATTAGCGGGGGCGAGCTCCTACGAGCAGTACTTC. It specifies CASSPLPLAGASSYEQYF. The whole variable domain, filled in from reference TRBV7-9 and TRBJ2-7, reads DTGVSQNPRHKITKRGQNVTFRCDPISEHNRLYWYRQTLGQGPEFLTYFQNEAQLEKSRLLSDRFSAERPKGSFSTLEIQRTEQGDSAMYLCASSPLPLAGASSYEQYFGPGTRLTVT.

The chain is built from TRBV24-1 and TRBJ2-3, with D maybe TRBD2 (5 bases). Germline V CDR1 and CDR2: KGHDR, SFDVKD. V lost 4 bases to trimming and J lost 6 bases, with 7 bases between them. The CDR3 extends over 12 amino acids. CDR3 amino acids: CATSDLADTQYF. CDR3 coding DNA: TGTGCCACCAGTGACTTAGCGGATACGCAGTATTTT.

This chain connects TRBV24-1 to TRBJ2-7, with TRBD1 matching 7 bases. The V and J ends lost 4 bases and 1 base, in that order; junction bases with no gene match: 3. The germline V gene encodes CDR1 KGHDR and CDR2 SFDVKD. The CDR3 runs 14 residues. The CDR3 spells CATSDPTGSYEQYF. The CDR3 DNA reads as TGTGCCACCAGTGACCCGACAGGGTCCTACGAGCAGTACTTC.

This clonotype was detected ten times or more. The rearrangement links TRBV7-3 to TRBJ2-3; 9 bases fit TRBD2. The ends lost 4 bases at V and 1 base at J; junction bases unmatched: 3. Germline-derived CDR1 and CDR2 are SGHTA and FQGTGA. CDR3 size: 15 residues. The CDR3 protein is CASSSRGGGTDTQYF. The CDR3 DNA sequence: TGTGCCAGCAGCTCGCGCGGGGGGGGCACAGATACGCAGTATTTT.

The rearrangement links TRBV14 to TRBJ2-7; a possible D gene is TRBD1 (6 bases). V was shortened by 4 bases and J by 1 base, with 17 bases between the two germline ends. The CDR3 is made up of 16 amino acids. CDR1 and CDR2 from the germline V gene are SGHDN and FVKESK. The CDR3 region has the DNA TGTGCCAGCAGCCTGGGGACAAGGGGCGGTTCCTACGAGCAGTACTTC. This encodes CASSLGTRGGSYEQYF.

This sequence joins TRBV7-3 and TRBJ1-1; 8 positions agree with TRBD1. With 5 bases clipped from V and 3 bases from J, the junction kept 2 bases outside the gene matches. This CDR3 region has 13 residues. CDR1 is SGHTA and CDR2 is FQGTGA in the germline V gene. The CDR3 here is CASSQDRDTEAFF. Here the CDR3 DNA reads TGTGCCAGCAGCCAGGACAGGGACACTGAAGCTTTCTTT.

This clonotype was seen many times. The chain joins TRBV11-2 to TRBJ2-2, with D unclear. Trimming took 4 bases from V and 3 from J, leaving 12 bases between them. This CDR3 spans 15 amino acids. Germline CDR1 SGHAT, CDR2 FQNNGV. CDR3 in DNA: TGTGCCAGCAGCTCCCCCCGCCCCTACACCGGGGAGCTGTTTTTT. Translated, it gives CASSSPRPYTGELFF.